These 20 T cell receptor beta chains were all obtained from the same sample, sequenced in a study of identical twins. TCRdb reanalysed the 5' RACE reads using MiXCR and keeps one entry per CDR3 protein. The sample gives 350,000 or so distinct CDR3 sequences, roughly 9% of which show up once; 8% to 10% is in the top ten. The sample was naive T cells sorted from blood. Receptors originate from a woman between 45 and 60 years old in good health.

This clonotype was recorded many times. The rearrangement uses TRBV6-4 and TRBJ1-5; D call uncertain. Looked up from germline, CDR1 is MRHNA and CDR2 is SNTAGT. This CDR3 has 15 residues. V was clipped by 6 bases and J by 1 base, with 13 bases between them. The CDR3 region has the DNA TGTGCCAGCAGCCGGTCCATCGGCAGCAATCAGCCCCAGCATTTT. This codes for CASSRSIGSNQPQHF.

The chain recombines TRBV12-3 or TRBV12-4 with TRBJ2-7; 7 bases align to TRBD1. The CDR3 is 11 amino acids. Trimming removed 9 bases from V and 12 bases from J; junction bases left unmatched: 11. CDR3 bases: TGTGCCAGTCGACAGGGACCAACTATGTACTTC. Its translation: CASRQGPTMYF.

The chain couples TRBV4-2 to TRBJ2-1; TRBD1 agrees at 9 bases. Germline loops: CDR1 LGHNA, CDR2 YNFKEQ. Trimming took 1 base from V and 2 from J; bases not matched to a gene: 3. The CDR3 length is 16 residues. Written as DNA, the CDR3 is TGTGCCAGCAGCCAAGCCGGGACAGGGACCTACAATGAGCAGTTCTTC. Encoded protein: CASSQAGTGTYNEQFF.

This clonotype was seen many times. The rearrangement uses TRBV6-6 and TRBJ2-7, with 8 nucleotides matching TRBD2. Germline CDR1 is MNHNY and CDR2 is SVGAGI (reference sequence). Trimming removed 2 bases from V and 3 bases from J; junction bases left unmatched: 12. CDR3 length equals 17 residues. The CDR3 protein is CASSYTEEAGVRYEQYF. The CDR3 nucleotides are TGTGCCAGCAGTTACACCGAGGAAGCGGGAGTCCGCTACGAGCAGTACTTC.

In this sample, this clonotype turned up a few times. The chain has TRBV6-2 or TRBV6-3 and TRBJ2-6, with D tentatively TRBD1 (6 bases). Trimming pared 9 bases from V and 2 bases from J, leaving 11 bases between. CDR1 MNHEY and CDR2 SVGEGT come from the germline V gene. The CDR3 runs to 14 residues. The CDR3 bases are TGTGCCAGTACAGGGACCGCTGGGGCCAACGTCCTGACTTTC. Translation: CASTGTAGANVLTF.

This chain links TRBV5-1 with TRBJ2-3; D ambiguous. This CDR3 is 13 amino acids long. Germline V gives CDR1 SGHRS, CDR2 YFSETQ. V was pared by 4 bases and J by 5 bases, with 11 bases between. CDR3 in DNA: TGCGCCAGCAGCAATGGCCAACAAGATACGCAGTATTTT. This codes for CASSNGQQDTQYF. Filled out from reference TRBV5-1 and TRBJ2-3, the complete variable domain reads KAGVTQTPRYLIKTRGQQVTLSCSPISGHRSVSWYQQTPGQGLQFLFEYFSETQRNKGNFPGRFSGRQFSNSRSEMNVSTLELGDSALYLCASSNGQQDTQYFGPGTRLTVL.

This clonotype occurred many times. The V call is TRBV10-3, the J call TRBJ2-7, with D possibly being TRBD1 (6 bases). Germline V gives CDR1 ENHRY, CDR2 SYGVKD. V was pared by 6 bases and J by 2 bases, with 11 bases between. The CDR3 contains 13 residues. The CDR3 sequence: CAISLQGPYEQYV. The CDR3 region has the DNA TGTGCCATCAGCCTACAGGGCCCCTACGAGCAGTACGTC.

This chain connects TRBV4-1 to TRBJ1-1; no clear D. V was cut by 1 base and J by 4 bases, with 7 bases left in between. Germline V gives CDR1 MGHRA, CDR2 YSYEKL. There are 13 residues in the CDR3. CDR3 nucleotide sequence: TGCGCCAGCAGCCAAGTGGAGGTCACTGAAGCTTTCTTT. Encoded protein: CASSQVEVTEAFF.

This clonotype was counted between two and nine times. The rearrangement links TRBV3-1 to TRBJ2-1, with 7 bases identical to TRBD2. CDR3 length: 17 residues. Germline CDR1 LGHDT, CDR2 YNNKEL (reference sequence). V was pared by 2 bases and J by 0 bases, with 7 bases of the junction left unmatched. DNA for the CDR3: TGTGCCAGCAGCCAATCACTAGCGCCGAGCTCCTACAATGAGCAGTTCTTC. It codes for CASSQSLAPSSYNEQFF.

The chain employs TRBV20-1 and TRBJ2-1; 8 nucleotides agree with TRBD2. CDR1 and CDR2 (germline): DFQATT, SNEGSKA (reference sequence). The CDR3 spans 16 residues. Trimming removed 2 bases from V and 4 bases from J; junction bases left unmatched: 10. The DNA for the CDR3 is TGCAGTGCTAGACCCCGGGGTAGCGGGACTTACAATGAGCAGTTCTTC. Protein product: CSARPRGSGTYNEQFF.

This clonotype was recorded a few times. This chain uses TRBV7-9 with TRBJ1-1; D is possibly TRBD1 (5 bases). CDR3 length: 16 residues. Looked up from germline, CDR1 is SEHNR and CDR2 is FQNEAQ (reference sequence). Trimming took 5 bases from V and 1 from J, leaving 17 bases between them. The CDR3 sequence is CASSQRAGTANTEAFF. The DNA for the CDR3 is TGTGCCAGCAGCCAGCGGGCCGGGACGGCGAACACTGAAGCTTTCTTT.

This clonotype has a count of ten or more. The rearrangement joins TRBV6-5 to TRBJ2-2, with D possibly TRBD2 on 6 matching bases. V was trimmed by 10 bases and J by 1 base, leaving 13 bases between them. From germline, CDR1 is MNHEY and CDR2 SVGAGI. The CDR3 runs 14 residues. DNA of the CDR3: TGTGCCACACGACTAGGAGTGAACACCGGGGAGCTGTTTTTT. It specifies CATRLGVNTGELFF.

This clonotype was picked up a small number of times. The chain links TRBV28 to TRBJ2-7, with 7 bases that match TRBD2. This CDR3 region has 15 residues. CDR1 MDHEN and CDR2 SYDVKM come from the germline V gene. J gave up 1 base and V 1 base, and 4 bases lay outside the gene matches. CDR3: CASSLLSSGSYEQYF. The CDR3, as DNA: TGTGCCAGCAGTTTATTAAGTAGCGGGTCCTACGAGCAGTACTTC.

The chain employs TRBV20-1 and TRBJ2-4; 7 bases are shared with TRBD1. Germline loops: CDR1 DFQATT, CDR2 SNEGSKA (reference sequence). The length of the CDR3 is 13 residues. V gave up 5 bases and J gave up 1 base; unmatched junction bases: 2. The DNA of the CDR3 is TGCAGTGCTGAGGACAGGGCCAAAAACATTCAGTACTTC. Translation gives CSAEDRAKNIQYF.

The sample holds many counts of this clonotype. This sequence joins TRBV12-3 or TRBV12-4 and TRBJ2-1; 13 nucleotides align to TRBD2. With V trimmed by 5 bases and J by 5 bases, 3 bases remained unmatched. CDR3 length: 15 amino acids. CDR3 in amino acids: CASSPLAGGDNEQFF. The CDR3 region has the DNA TGTGCCAGCAGTCCACTAGCGGGAGGGGACAATGAGCAGTTCTTC.

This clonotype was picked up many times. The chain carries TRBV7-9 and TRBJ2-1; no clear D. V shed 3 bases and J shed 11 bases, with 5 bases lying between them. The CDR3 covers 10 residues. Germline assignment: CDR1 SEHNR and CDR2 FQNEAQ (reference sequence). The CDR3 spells CASSLDKQFF. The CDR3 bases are TGTGCCAGCAGCTTGGATAAGCAGTTCTTC. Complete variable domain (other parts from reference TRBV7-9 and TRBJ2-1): DTGVSQNPRHKITKRGQNVTFRCDPISEHNRLYWYRQTLGQGPEFLTYFQNEAQLEKSRLLSDRFSAERPKGSFSTLEIQRTEQGDSAMYLCASSLDKQFFGPGTRLTVL.

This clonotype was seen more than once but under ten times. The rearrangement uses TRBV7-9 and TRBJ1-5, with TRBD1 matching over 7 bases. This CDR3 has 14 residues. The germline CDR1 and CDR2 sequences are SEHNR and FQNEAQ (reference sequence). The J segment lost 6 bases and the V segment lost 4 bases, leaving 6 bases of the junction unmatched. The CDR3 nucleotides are TGTGCCAGCAGCTCAGACAGGGCGACTCAGCCCCAGCATTTT. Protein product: CASSSDRATQPQHF.

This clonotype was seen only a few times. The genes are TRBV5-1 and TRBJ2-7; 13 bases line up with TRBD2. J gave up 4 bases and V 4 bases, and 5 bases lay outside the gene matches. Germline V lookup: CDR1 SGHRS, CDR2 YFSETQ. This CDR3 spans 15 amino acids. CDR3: CASSRTSGRGYEQYF. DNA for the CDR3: TGCGCCAGCAGCCGGACTAGCGGGAGAGGGTACGAGCAGTACTTC.

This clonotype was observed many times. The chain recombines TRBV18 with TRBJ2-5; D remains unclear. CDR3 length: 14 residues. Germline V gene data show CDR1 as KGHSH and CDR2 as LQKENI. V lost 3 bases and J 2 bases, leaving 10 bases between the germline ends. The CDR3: CASSPPSRQETQYF. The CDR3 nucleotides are TGTGCCAGCTCACCTCCCAGCAGGCAAGAGACCCAGTACTTC.

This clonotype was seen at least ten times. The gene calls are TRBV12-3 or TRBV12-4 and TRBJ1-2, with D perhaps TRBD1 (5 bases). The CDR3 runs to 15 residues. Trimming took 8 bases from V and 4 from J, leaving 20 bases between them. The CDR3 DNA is TGTGCCAGCGGGGGAATACAACGGGGGATCTATGGCTACACCTTC. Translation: CASGGIQRGIYGYTF.